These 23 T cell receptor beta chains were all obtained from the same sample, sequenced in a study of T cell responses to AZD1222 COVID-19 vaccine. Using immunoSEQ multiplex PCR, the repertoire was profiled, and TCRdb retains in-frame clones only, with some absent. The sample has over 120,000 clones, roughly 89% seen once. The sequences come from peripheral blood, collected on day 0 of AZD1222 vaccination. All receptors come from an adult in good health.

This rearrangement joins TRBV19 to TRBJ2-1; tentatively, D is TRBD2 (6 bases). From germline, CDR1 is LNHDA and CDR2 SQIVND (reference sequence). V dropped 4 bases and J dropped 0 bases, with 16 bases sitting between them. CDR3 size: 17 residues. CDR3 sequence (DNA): TGTGCCAGTAGTACTAAGAGAGTGGGGGGCTCCTACAATGAGCAGTTCTTC. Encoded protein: CASSTKRVGGSYNEQFF.

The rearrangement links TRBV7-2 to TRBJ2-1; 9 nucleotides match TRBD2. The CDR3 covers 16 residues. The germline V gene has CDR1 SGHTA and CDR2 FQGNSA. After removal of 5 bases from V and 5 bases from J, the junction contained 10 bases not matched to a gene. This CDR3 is CASSTRRASGDNEQFF. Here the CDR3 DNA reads TGTGCCAGCAGCACGAGGCGGGCTAGCGGGGACAATGAGCAGTTCTTC.

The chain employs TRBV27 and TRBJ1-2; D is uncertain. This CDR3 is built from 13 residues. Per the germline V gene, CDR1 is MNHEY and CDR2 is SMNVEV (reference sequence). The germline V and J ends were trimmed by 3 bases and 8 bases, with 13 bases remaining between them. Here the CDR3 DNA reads TGTGCCAGCAGTTTGCGACACGAGGGAGGCTACACCTTC. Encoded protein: CASSLRHEGGYTF.

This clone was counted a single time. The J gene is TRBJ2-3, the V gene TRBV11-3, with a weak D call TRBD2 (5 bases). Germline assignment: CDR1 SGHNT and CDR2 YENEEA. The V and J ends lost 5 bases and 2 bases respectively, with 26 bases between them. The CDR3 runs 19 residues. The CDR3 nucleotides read TGTGCCAGCAGCCCGGGGATAGTCCGGGCTGACTCAATCACAGATACGCAGTATTTT. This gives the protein CASSPGIVRADSITDTQYF.

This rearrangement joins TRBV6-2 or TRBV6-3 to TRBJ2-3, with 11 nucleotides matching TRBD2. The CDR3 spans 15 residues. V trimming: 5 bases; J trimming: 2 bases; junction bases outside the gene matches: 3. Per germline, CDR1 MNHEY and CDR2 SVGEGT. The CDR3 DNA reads TGTGCCAGCAGTAAGGGACTAGCGGACACAGATACGCAGTATTTT. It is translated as CASSKGLADTDTQYF.

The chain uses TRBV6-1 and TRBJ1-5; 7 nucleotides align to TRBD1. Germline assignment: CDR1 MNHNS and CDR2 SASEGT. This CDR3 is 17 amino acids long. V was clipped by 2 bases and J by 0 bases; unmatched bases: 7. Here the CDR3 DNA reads TGTGCCAGCAGTGAATGGGACAGTTCATATAGCAATCAGCCCCAGCATTTT. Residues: CASSEWDSSYSNQPQHF.

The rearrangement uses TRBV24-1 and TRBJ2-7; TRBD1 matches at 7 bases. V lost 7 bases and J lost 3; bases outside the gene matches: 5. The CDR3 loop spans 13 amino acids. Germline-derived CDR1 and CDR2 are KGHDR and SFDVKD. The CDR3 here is CATSRTGFYEQYF. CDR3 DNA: TGTGCCACCAGCCGGACAGGTTTCTACGAGCAGTACTTC.

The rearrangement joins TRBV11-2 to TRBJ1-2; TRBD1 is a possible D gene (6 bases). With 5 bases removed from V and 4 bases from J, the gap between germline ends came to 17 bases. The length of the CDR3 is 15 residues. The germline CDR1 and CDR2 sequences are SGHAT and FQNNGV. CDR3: CASSQRGGGSYGYTF. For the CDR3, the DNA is TGTGCCAGCAGCCAAAGAGGGGGAGGGTCCTATGGCTACACCTTC.

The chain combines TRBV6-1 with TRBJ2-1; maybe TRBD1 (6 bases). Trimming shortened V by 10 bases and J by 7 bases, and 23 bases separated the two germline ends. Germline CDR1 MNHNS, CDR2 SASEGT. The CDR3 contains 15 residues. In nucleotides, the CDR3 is TGTGCCACTCATACGATAGGCGCAGGGGTTAATGAGCAGTTCTTC. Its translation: CATHTIGAGVNEQFF.

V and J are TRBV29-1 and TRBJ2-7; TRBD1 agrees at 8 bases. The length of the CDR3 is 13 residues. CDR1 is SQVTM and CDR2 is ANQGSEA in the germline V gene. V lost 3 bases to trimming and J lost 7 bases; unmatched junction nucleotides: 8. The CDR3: CSVESDRGKEQYF. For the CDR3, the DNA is TGCAGCGTTGAGAGTGACAGGGGTAAAGAGCAGTACTTC.

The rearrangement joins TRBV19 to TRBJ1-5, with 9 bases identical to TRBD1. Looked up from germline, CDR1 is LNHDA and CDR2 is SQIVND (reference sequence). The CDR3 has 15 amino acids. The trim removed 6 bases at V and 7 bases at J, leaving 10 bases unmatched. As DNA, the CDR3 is TGTGCCAGTAGGCCCGACAGGGGGTCGAGGCAGCCCCAGCATTTT. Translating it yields CASRPDRGSRQPQHF.

CDR3 DNA: TGTGCCAGCTCTAATCTAGGGTGGGAGACCCAGTACTTC. Residues: CASSNLGWETQYF. The chain couples TRBV27 to TRBJ2-5; D remains ambiguous. CDR1 and CDR2 from the germline V gene are MNHEY and SMNVEV (reference sequence). The CDR3 extends over 13 amino acids. Between the trimmed V and J ends, which lost 8 bases and 5 bases, there was a span of 15 bases.

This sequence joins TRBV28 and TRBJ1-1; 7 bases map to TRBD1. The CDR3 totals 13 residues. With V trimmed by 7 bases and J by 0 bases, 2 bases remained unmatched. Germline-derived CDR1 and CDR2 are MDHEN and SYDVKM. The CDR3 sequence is CASTGQMNTEAFF. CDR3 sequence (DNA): TGTGCCAGCACGGGACAGATGAACACTGAAGCTTTCTTT. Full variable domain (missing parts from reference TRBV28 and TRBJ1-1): DVKVTQSSRYLVKRTGEKVFLECVQDMDHENMFWYRQDPGLGLRLIYFSYDVKMKEKGDIPEGYSVSREKKERFSLILESASTNQTSMYLCASTGQMNTEAFFGQGTRLTVV.

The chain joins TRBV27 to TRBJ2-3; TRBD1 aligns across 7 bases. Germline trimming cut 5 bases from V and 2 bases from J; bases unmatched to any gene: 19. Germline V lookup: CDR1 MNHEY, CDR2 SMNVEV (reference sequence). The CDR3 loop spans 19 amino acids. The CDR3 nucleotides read TGTGCCAGCAGTAAATTGGGCCCGAGGGGGCTGTTAATCACAGATACGCAGTATTTT. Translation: CASSKLGPRGLLITDTQYF.

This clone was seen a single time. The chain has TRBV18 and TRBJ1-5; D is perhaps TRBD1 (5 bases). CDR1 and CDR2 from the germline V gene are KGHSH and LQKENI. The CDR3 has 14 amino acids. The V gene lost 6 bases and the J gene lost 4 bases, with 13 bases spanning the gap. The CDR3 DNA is TGTGCCAGCTCCCCGACAGCCGCGAATCAGCCCCAGCATTTT. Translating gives CASSPTAANQPQHF.

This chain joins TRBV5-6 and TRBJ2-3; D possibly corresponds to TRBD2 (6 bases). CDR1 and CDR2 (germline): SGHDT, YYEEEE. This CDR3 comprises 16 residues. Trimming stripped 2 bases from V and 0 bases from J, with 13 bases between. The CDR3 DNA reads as TGTGCCAGCAGCTTAGACCAGCGGGCGAGCACAGATACGCAGTATTTT. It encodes CASSLDQRASTDTQYF.

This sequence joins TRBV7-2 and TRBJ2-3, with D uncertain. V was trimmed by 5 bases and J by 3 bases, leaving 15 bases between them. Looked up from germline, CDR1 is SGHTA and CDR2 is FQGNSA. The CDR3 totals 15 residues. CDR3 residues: CASSRDSPPTDTQYF. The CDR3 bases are TGTGCCAGCAGCAGAGACTCACCGCCGACAGATACGCAGTATTTT.

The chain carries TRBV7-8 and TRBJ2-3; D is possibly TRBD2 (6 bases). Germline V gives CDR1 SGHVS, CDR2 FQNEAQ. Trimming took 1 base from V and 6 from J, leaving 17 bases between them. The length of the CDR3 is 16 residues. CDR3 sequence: CASSLGRRGISDTQYF. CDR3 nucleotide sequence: TGTGCCAGCAGCTTAGGACGCCGCGGGATATCTGATACGCAGTATTTT. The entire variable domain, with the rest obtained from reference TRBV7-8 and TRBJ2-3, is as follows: GAGVSQSPRYKVAKRGQDVALRCDPISGHVSLFWYQQALGQGPEFLTYFQNEAQLDKSGLPSDRFFAERPEGSVSTLKIQRTQQEDSAVYLCASSLGRRGISDTQYFGPGTRLTVL.

The CDR3 region is CASSYEGQGAGGYTF. Written as DNA, the CDR3 is TGTGCCAGCAGTTATGAGGGACAGGGGGCCGGGGGCTACACCTTC. The chain couples TRBV6-5 to TRBJ1-2, with 12 positions matching TRBD1. Per germline, CDR1 MNHEY and CDR2 SVGAGI. The CDR3 loop spans 15 amino acids. The V and J ends lost 3 bases and 8 bases, in that order; junction bases with no gene match: 7.

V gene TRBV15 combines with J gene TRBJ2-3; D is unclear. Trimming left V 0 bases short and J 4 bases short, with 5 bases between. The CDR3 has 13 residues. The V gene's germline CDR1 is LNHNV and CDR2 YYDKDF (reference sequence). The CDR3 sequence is CATSRDGSDTQYF. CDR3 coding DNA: TGTGCCACCAGCAGAGATGGGTCAGATACGCAGTATTTT.

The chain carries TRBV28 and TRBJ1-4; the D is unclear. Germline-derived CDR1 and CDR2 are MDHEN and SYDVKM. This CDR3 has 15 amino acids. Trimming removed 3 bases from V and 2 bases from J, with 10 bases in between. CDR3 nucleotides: TGTGCCAGCAGTTTGGCAGGCTCGACTAATGAAAAACTGTTTTTT. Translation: CASSLAGSTNEKLFF. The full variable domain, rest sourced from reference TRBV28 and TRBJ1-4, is DVKVTQSSRYLVKRTGEKVFLECVQDMDHENMFWYRQDPGLGLRLIYFSYDVKMKEKGDIPEGYSVSREKKERFSLILESASTNQTSMYLCASSLAGSTNEKLFFGSGTQLSVL.

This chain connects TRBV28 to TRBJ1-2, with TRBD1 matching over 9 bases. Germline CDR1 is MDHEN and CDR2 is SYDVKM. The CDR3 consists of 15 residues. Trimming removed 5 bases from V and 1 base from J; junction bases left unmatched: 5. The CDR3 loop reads CASSGTGHGNYGYTF. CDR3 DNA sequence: TGTGCCAGCAGTGGGACAGGGCATGGTAACTATGGCTACACCTTC.

The chain's CDR3 is CASSLATSGRGGIETQYF. DNA of the CDR3: TGCGCCAGCAGCTTGGCCACTAGCGGGAGAGGAGGGATAGAGACCCAGTACTTC. The rearrangement uses TRBV5-1 and TRBJ2-5, with 11 nucleotides matching TRBD2. The germline gives CDR1 SGHRS, CDR2 YFSETQ. J lost 4 bases, V lost 0 bases, and 11 bases had no gene match. The CDR3 is made up of 18 amino acids.